This T cell receptor (beta chain) comes out of a study of radiotherapy plus CTLA-4 blockade in lung cancer. This table comes from immunoSEQ multiplex PCR, and its TCRdb copy is limited to in-frame clones, with some not included. The sample lists some 51,000 clones; about three quarters were seen once. V dropped 5 bases and J dropped 2; count of bases not matched to a gene: 13. Germline V gene data show CDR1 as SGHAT and CDR2 as FQNNGV. This CDR3 has 17 amino acids. Enrolled patients, whose metastatic non-small-cell lung cancer was chemo-refractory, received focal radiation plus CTLA-4 blockade with ipilimumab. With regard to this clone: Antigen specificity is unknown.

Study-level results: After radiotherapy and ipilimumab, tumor-derived clones expanded in peripheral blood.

The chain carries TRBV11-2 and TRBJ2-7; 9 bases are a match to TRBD1. Sequencing was performed on peripheral blood, taken from a patient treated with radiotherapy plus ipilimumab. This clonotype originated in a human donor with non-small cell lung cancer whose response to radiotherapy plus ipilimumab could not be evaluated. The CDR3 reads CASSLHPPGTGPYEQYF. CDR3 in DNA: TGTGCCAGCAGCCTCCATCCCCCCGGGACAGGGCCCTACGAGCAGTACTTC.